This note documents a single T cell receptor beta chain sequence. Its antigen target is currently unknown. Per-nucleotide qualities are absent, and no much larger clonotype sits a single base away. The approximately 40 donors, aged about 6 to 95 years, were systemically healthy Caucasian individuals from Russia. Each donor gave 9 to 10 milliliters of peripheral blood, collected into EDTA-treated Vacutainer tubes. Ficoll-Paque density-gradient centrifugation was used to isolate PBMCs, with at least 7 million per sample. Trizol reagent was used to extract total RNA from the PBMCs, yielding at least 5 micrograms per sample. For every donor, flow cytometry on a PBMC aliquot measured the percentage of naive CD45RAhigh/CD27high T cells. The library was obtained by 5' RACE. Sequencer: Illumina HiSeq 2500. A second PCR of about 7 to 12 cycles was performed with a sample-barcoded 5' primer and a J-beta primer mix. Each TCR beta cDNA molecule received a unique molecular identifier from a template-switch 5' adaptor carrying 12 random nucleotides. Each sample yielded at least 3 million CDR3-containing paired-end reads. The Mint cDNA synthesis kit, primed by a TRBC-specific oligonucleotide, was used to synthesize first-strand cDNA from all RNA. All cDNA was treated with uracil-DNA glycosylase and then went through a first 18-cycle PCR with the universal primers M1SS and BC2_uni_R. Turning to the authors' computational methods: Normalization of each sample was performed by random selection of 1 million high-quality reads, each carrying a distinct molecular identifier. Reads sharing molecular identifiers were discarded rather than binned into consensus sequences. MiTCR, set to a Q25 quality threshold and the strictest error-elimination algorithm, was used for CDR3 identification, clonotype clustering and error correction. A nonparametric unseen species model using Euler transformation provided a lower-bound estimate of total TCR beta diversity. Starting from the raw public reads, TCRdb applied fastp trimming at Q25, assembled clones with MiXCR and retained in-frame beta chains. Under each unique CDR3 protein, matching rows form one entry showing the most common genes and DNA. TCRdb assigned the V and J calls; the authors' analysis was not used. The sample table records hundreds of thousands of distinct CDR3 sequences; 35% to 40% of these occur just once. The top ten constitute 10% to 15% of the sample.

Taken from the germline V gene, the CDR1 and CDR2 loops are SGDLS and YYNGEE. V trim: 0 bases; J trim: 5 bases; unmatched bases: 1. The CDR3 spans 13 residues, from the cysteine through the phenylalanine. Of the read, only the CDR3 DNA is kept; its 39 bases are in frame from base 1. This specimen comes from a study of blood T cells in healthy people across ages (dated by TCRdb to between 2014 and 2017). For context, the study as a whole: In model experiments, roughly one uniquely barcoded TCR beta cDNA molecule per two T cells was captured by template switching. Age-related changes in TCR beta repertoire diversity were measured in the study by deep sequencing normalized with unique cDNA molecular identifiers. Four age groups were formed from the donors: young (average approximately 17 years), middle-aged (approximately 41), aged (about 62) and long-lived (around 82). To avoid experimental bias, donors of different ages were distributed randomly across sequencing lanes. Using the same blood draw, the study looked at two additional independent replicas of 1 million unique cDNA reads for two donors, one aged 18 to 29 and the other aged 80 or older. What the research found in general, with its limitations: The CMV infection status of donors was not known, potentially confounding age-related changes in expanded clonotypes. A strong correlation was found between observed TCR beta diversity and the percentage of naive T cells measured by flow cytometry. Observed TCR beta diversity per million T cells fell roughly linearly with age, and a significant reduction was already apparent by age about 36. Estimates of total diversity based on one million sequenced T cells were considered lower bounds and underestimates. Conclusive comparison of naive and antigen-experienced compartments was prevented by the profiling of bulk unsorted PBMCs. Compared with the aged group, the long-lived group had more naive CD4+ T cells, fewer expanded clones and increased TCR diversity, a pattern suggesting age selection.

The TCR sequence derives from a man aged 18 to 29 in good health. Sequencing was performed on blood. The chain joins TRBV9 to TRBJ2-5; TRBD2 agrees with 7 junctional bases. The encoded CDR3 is CASSVVGGETQYF. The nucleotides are TGTGCCAGCAGCGTAGTCGGGGGGGAGACCCAGTACTTC. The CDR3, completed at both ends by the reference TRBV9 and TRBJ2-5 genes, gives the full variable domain DSGVTQTPKHLITATGQRVTLRCSPRSGDLSVYWYQQSLDQGLQFLIQYYNGEERAKGNILERFSAQQFPDLHSELNLSSLELGDSALYFCASSVVGGETQYFGPGTRLLVL.